A single sample gave rise to the 32 T cell receptor beta chains below, sequenced in a study of regulatory T cells in long-lasting Graves disease. Regarding time point: persistent/refractory GD, antithyroid drugs over 5 years with positive TRAb. PBMC RNA served as the TCR library source. Building the TCR beta libraries relied on iRepertoire HTBI primers, and CDR3 regions underwent Arm-PCR. TCRdb reanalysed the multiplex PCR reads using MiXCR and keeps one entry per CDR3 protein. The repertoire consists of a few hundred thousand distinct CDR3 sequences, with around 22% occurring once and the leading ten covering 26%. Sequenced material: peripheral blood mononuclear cells (PBMCs), taken when the disease was refractory, from a patient treated with antithyroid drugs. These TCRs come from a female donor with Graves disease.

This clonotype was found many times. The chain combines TRBV20-1 with TRBJ2-1, with D hard to call. The CDR3 consists of 11 residues. Trimming took off 1 base at V and 7 bases at J, with 5 bases between the two ends. CDR1 is DFQATT and CDR2 is SNEGSKA in the germline V gene (reference sequence). In DNA, the CDR3 is TGCAGTGCTAGAGTGGAAAATGAGCAGTTCTTC. It codes for CSARVENEQFF.

J is TRBJ2-7 and V is TRBV5-1; 7 bases map to TRBD2. V lost 1 base and J lost 2; bases outside the gene matches: 9. CDR1 is SGHRS and CDR2 is YFSETQ in the germline V gene. This CDR3 is 16 amino acids long. In nucleotides, the CDR3 is TGCGCCAGCAGCTTGTGGGTAGCGGGCCTTACCTACGAGCAGTACTTC. Amino acids: CASSLWVAGLTYEQYF.

This clonotype has just a few counts. The V call is TRBV5-1, the J call TRBJ2-7, with 7 bases lining up with TRBD1. The trim removed 4 bases at V and 4 bases at J, leaving 8 bases unmatched. The CDR3 sequence is 14 residues long. Germline CDR1 SGHRS, CDR2 YFSETQ. The CDR3 nucleotides are TGCGCCAGCAGCCGACGACAGGGACAGTACGAGCAGTACTTC. Translating it yields CASSRRQGQYEQYF.

The V call is TRBV2, the J call TRBJ2-6; TRBD1 might be the D (7 bases). The CDR3 loop spans 16 amino acids. In germline, CDR1 is SNHLY, CDR2 FYNNEI. V was trimmed by 6 bases and J by 0 bases, leaving 12 bases between them. The DNA of the CDR3 is TGTGCCAGCAGGCGCCAGGGGGGCTCTGGGGCCAACGTCCTGACTTTC. Its translation: CASRRQGGSGANVLTF.

The rearrangement joins TRBV27 to TRBJ2-1, with D perhaps TRBD1 (6 bases). Trimming shortened V by 6 bases and J by 6 bases, and 9 bases separated the two germline ends. This CDR3 comprises 12 residues. The germline CDR1 and CDR2 sequences are MNHEY and SMNVEV (reference sequence). The CDR3 here is CASRQGFNEQFF. The CDR3 DNA reads as TGTGCCAGCAGGCAGGGGTTCAATGAGCAGTTCTTC.

The gene calls are TRBV20-1 and TRBJ2-7, with 8 bases fitting TRBD2. The CDR3 is 15 residues long. Germline V gives CDR1 DFQATT, CDR2 SNEGSKA (reference sequence). V lost 2 bases, J lost 4 bases, and 10 bases stayed unmatched. CDR3 sequence (DNA): TGCAGTGCTAGATCCCCTGGGACTAGTTTGTACGAGCAGTACTTC. It encodes CSARSPGTSLYEQYF.

V usage is TRBV19 and J usage is TRBJ1-1; maybe TRBD1 (5 bases). The CDR3 covers 17 residues. The V and J ends lost 6 bases and 1 base respectively, with 21 bases between them. The germline V gene has CDR1 LNHDA and CDR2 SQIVND (reference sequence). The CDR3 region has the DNA TGTGCCAGTAGCTCTAACTACCGACGGGGGACGAACACTGAAGCTTTCTTT. Translated, it gives CASSSNYRRGTNTEAFF.

In this sample, this clonotype turned up many times. The V and J genes are TRBV12-3 or TRBV12-4 and TRBJ1-3; D perhaps matches TRBD1 (6 bases). This CDR3 is 14 amino acids long. The V and J ends lost 7 bases and 7 bases respectively, with 17 bases between them. The CDR3 protein is CASTGTLEGNTIYF. The DNA for the CDR3 is TGTGCCAGCACCGGGACACTGGAGGGCAACACCATATATTTT.

This clonotype was counted between two and nine times. This rearrangement joins TRBV6-1 to TRBJ2-4; D unresolved. The CDR3 sequence is 14 residues long. V was shortened by 1 base and J by 7 bases, with 11 bases between the two germline ends. CDR1 and CDR2 (germline): MNHNS, SASEGT. CDR3 in DNA: TGTGCCAGCAGTGAAGTAGGTGTCGGGAACATTCAGTACTTC. Translating it yields CASSEVGVGNIQYF.

This chain links TRBV7-8 with TRBJ2-1; D might be TRBD1 (6 bases). Trimming removed 5 bases at V and 7 bases at J, with 21 bases between. Germline V gene lookup returns CDR1 SGHVS and CDR2 FQNEAQ. This CDR3 comprises 16 residues. Written as DNA, the CDR3 is TGTGCCAGCAGCGTGACCTCCCAGGGGCGCAATAATGAGCAGTTCTTC. As protein: CASSVTSQGRNNEQFF.

This chain uses TRBV11-2 with TRBJ1-1; maybe TRBD1 (6 bases). Germline V gene sequence: CDR1 SGHAT, CDR2 FQNNGV. The CDR3 has 14 residues. Trimming removed 5 bases from V and 10 bases from J, with 20 bases in between. The CDR3 here is CASSRKHLGGAAFF. The DNA for the CDR3 is TGTGCCAGCAGCCGCAAACATTTAGGGGGTGCAGCTTTCTTT.

Only a few counts were recorded for this clonotype. The chain links TRBV27 to TRBJ2-2; 9 nucleotides match TRBD2. This CDR3 is 15 amino acids long. CDR1 is MNHEY and CDR2 is SMNVEV in the germline V gene (reference sequence). Trimming took 4 bases from V and 2 from J; bases not matched to a gene: 2. The CDR3 protein is CASSSSGDNTGELFF. CDR3 DNA: TGTGCCAGCAGTTCTAGCGGGGATAACACCGGGGAGCTGTTTTTT.

In its sample, this clonotype was seen a few times. The chain has TRBV28 and TRBJ2-2; 11 bases agree with TRBD1. V gave up 4 bases and J gave up 6 bases; unmatched junction bases: 4. This CDR3 contains 15 residues. Per germline, CDR1 MDHEN and CDR2 SYDVKM. CDR3 protein: CASSSGQGAPGELFF. The CDR3 nucleotides are TGTGCCAGCAGTTCCGGACAGGGGGCTCCCGGGGAGCTGTTTTTT.

This clonotype was seen many times. This chain joins TRBV6-1 and TRBJ2-7, with 11 bases fitting TRBD1. This CDR3 contains 15 residues. CDR1 is MNHNS and CDR2 is SASEGT in the germline V gene. V lost 1 base, J lost 4 bases, and 3 bases stayed unmatched. In DNA, the CDR3 is TGTGCCAGCAGTGAAGGGGGGACAGGGGGGTACGAGCAGTACTTC. It yields the protein CASSEGGTGGYEQYF.

This clonotype was found many times. V is TRBV2 and J is TRBJ2-4, with 9 bases identical to TRBD1. V lost 7 bases and J lost 5; bases outside the gene matches: 15. Looked up from germline, CDR1 is SNHLY and CDR2 is FYNNEI. The CDR3 is 17 amino acids. CDR3 DNA: TGTGCCAGCATGGGAATTGGGACAGGGAAATTTGAAAACATTCAGTACTTC. Residues: CASMGIGTGKFENIQYF.

The V gene is TRBV20-1, the J gene TRBJ1-1; D is ambiguous. Germline loops: CDR1 DFQATT, CDR2 SNEGSKA (reference sequence). This CDR3 is 14 amino acids long. V dropped 5 bases and J dropped 1 base, with 14 bases sitting between them. CDR3 loop: CSARHDIRNTEAFF. The CDR3 DNA follows: TGCAGTGCTCGGCATGATATTAGGAACACTGAAGCTTTCTTT.

The chain links TRBV4-1 to TRBJ1-1, with unresolved D. Looked up from germline, CDR1 is MGHRA and CDR2 is YSYEKL. V dropped 7 bases and J dropped 0 bases, with 12 bases sitting between them. The CDR3 covers 14 residues. The CDR3 DNA sequence: TGCGCCAGCACAAGGACGGATATGAACACTGAAGCTTTCTTT. It translates to CASTRTDMNTEAFF.

V and J are TRBV20-1 and TRBJ1-2; a weak D match, TRBD1 (6 bases). The V and J ends lost 3 bases and 14 bases respectively, with 16 bases between them. CDR3 length equals 11 residues. Germline V lookup: CDR1 DFQATT, CDR2 SNEGSKA (reference sequence). The CDR3 region is CSASDGQWGTF. The CDR3 nucleotides read TGCAGTGCTAGTGACGGACAGTGGGGTACCTTC.

This clonotype was observed a handful of times. The rearrangement uses TRBV29-1 and TRBJ1-1, with 7 bases fitting TRBD1. The V and J ends lost 6 bases and 1 base, in that order; junction bases with no gene match: 8. CDR1 and CDR2 from the germline V gene are SQVTM and ANQGSEA. This CDR3 region has 14 residues. The CDR3 here is CSVNYRGRNTEAFF. CDR3 nucleotide sequence: TGCAGCGTCAACTACAGGGGAAGGAACACTGAAGCTTTCTTT.

This clonotype was seen a handful of times. The chain has TRBV28 and TRBJ2-1; 8 positions agree with TRBD2. Germline V gene sequence: CDR1 MDHEN, CDR2 SYDVKM. V dropped 5 bases and J dropped 9; count of bases not matched to a gene: 21. The CDR3 contains 18 residues. The DNA of the CDR3 is TGTGCCAGCAGTCCCCAGATGGTAGCGGGACACTTATTTGGTGAGCAGTTCTTC. Protein product: CASSPQMVAGHLFGEQFF.

This CDR3 reads CSAMGIDPGTASNQPQHF. DNA for the CDR3: TGCAGTGCTATGGGAATAGACCCGGGGACAGCTAGCAATCAGCCCCAGCATTTT. The chain combines TRBV20-1 with TRBJ1-5, with TRBD1 matching over 7 bases. The CDR3 consists of 18 residues. CDR1 DFQATT and CDR2 SNEGSKA come from the germline V gene (reference sequence). The V gene end was trimmed by 4 bases and the J gene end by 0 bases; junction bases not matched to a gene: 15.

This clonotype was seen a single time. CDR3 protein: CASSFSQGAGNIQYF. CDR3 coding DNA: TGTGCCAGCAGCTTTAGTCAGGGGGCTGGAAACATTCAGTACTTC. The chain employs TRBV7-9 and TRBJ2-4; TRBD1 matches 8 bases. J gave up 6 bases and V 3 bases, and 7 bases lay outside the gene matches. Germline CDR1 is SEHNR and CDR2 is FQNEAQ (reference sequence). The CDR3 loop spans 15 amino acids.

With regard to this clonotype: The junction shows a germline mismatch at one end, possibly a read error. The rearrangement uses TRBV5-1 and TRBJ2-6, with TRBD1 identical over 8 bases. CDR3 length: 19 amino acids. Germline CDR1 and CDR2: SGHRS and YFSETQ. The CDR3 DNA reads as TGCGCCAGCGGCTTGGCCCGAGGACAGGGTAACTCTGGGGCCAACGTCCTGACTTTC. Translated: CASGLARGQGNSGANVLTF. The full variable domain, completed using reference TRBV5-1 and TRBJ2-6, is KAGVTQTPRYLIKTRGQQVTLSCSPISGHRSVSWYQQTPGQGLQFLFEYFSETQRNKGNFPGRFSGRQFSNSRSEMNVSTLELGDSALYLCASGLARGQGNSGANVLTFGAGSRLTVL.

As regards this clonotype: Sequence at one end of the junction differs from germline and may be a read error. The chain employs TRBV7-7 and TRBJ1-1; D remains ambiguous. Germline lookup yields CDR1 SSHAT and CDR2 FNYEAQ (reference sequence). This CDR3 is 13 amino acids long. The CDR3 DNA follows: TGTGCTAGCAGCTTAGCGTGGAACACTGAAGCTTTCTTT. Residues: CASSLAWNTEAFF.

This clonotype was observed many times. The chain employs TRBV2 and TRBJ1-1; 9 bases are a match to TRBD1. Germline V lookup: CDR1 SNHLY, CDR2 FYNNEI. The CDR3 extends over 14 amino acids. The V segment lost 3 bases and the J segment 4 bases; nucleotides outside the gene matches: 3. CDR3: CASSERGQGTEAFF. CDR3 DNA sequence: TGTGCCAGCAGTGAGAGGGGACAGGGCACTGAAGCTTTCTTT.

On this clonotype itself: A far larger clone differs by one base, so this is likely a read error. This chain links TRBV7-2 with TRBJ2-5, with 9 bases fitting TRBD2. From germline, CDR1 is SGHTA and CDR2 FQGNSA. Losses at the gene ends were 8 bases for V and 4 bases for J; bases not matched to a gene: 14. This CDR3 is 16 amino acids long. The CDR3 DNA reads as TGTGCCAGCCGAGACGGGGCTAGCGGGATGGGAGAGACCCAGTACTTC. This translates into CASRDGASGMGETQYF.

Points on this clonotype: This likely stems from a read error, as it lies one base from a far larger clone. The chain carries TRBV4-3 and TRBJ2-5; 8 positions agree with TRBD2. V was clipped by 5 bases and J by 11 bases; unmatched bases: 19. The CDR3 is 16 residues long. CDR1 LGHNA and CDR2 YSLEER come from the germline V gene. The CDR3 is CASSLKTSAEPYGQYF. CDR3 bases: TGCGCCAGCAGCTTGAAGACTAGCGCCGAGCCTTACGGGCAGTACTTC.

This clonotype was observed a handful of times. The chain combines TRBV5-1 with TRBJ1-4; the D gene is possibly TRBD1 (5 bases). Trimming removed 4 bases from V and 8 bases from J, with 15 bases in between. Germline CDR1 and CDR2: SGHRS and YFSETQ. The CDR3 has 14 amino acids. The CDR3 region has the DNA TGCGCCAGCAGCGGGGACCGAGCGGCGGAAAAACTGTTTTTT. It yields the protein CASSGDRAAEKLFF.

V gene TRBV19 combines with J gene TRBJ2-5, with 11 bases matching TRBD1. The CDR3 is 16 amino acids. CDR1 and CDR2 (germline): LNHDA, SQIVND (reference sequence). After removal of 6 bases from V and 2 bases from J, the junction contained 8 bases not matched to a gene. The CDR3 DNA reads as TGTGCCAGTAGCCCTCTCCGGGACAGGGGGCAAGAGACCCAGTACTTC. Translated: CASSPLRDRGQETQYF.

V is TRBV28 and J is TRBJ2-3, with 10 bases fitting TRBD2. This CDR3 contains 16 residues. With V trimmed by 6 bases and J by 3 bases, 9 bases remained unmatched. Germline V gene sequence: CDR1 MDHEN, CDR2 SYDVKM. The CDR3 DNA follows: TGTGCCAGCAGCCCTCAGGTAGCGGGAGGTACAGATACGCAGTATTTT. This codes for CASSPQVAGGTDTQYF. The variable domain in full, with the rest retrieved from reference TRBV28 and TRBJ2-3, is DVKVTQSSRYLVKRTGEKVFLECVQDMDHENMFWYRQDPGLGLRLIYFSYDVKMKEKGDIPEGYSVSREKKERFSLILESASTNQTSMYLCASSPQVAGGTDTQYFGPGTRLTVL.

V gene TRBV7-9 combines with J gene TRBJ2-5; no clear D gene. The V gene lost 5 bases and the J gene lost 2 bases, with 9 bases spanning the gap. Germline CDR1 SEHNR, CDR2 FQNEAQ (reference sequence). CDR3 length: 13 residues. In DNA form, the CDR3 reads TGTGCCAGCAGCGCCTCATGGCAAGAGACCCAGTACTTC. It encodes CASSASWQETQYF.

There are a few counts of this clonotype. The rearrangement joins TRBV19 to TRBJ2-2; D is perhaps TRBD2 (5 bases). The CDR3 has 13 amino acids. The V end lost 6 bases, the J end lost 1 base, and 6 bases lay between the germline ends. The V gene's germline CDR1 is LNHDA and CDR2 SQIVND (reference sequence). CDR3 residues: CASRGENTGELFF. The CDR3 DNA follows: TGTGCCAGTAGGGGAGAGAACACCGGGGAGCTGTTTTTT.